This TCR delta chain was sequenced for a study of γδ T cells in repeated Plasmodium falciparum infection. This clone was detected only a few times. The protein in TCRdb stems from a much larger clone and differs at residue 12 from this DNA's translation, likely a read error; here the protein is translated from the DNA. Vgamma9/Vdelta2+ and Vdelta2-negative gammadelta T cells were flow-sorted from PBMC for bulk sequencing. TCRdb re-called the multiplex PCR reads via CATT. The table lists 70,000 to 95,000 delta-chain clones, 1.4% of them singletons. CDR1 is TSWWSYY and CDR2 is QGS in the germline V gene. The CDR3 loop spans 14 amino acids.

This TCR was sampled from a pool of human donors (malaria-infected and uninfected, not separated). The J gene was not called, though the V gene is TRDV1; TRDD3, the table's D call, was not compared with the DNA. Sequenced material: gamma-delta T cells from blood. This chain's CDR3 is CALGEGPYTDKPIF. CDR3 DNA: TGTGCTCTTGGGGAAGGTCCGTACACCGATAAACCCATCTTT.